The clone carrying this T cell receptor (beta chain) was found once. Its antigen is still unknown. This entry belongs to a study of graft-versus-host responses after intestinal transplantation. Assay: immunoSEQ multiplex PCR; the TCRdb copy retains only in-frame clones and omits some. The sample lists 100,000 to 140,000 clones, about nine tenths seen once, with 0.71% in the top ten. Per germline, CDR1 KGHSH and CDR2 LQKENI. V dropped 2 bases and J dropped 5 bases, with 9 bases sitting between them. This CDR3 has 13 residues. The specimen was unstimulated CD4+ T cells sorted from spleen or lymph node cells, collected before transplant. V usage is TRBV18 and J usage is TRBJ1-2, with a possible D match to TRBD1 (6 bases). The source is a human donor who was the organ donor for an intestinal transplant. The CDR3 spells CASSPGGRYGYTF. In DNA form, the CDR3 reads TGTGCCAGCTCACCAGGGGGCCGGTATGGCTACACCTTC.